The sample holds a few counts of the clone carrying this T cell receptor beta chain. What it recognizes is unknown. The sample originates from a study of cytomegalovirus exposure and HLA in healthy donors. Study summary: Researchers previously reported finding 100 million or so unique TCR beta sequences from around 200 million T cells.

Study findings and constraints: It was about 150 TCR beta chains that were listed as cytomegalovirus-associated. Indistinguishability led to the exclusion of some V segments, TRBV6-2 and TRBV6-3 included.

Germline assignment: CDR1 SNHLY and CDR2 FYNNEI. Deletions cut 7 bases from V and 8 bases from J, with 18 bases between. There are 14 residues in the CDR3. Primers included in the PCR were 60 Vbeta and 13 Jbeta primers. Clones were read by immunoSEQ multiplex PCR, and TCRdb kept only the in-frame ones, dropping some. This repertoire shows some 170,000 clones, around 81% found once; its top ten account for roughly 4.5%. This TCR was sampled from a woman aged 18-30 years in good health and CMV-seropositive. This chain joins TRBV2 and TRBJ2-4; D perhaps matches TRBD1 (6 bases). Input material: PBMCs. This CDR3 reads CASTVQGKLDIQYF. CDR3 DNA: TGTGCCAGCACAGTACAGGGAAAGTTGGACATTCAGTACTTC.